The 27 T cell receptor beta chains below all came from one sample that was sequenced in a study of control samples from healthy donors and cancer patients. TCRdb keeps only in-frame clones here, not all; method: immunoSEQ multiplex PCR. The table records some 130,000 clones, roughly 90% of them present only once. The sequenced sample was blood. The source of these receptors is a man between 35 and 55 years old in good health.

The chain combines TRBV6-5 with TRBJ2-3; 8 positions match TRBD2. Germline loops: CDR1 MNHEY, CDR2 SVGAGI. J lost 2 bases, V lost 0 bases, and 4 bases had no gene match. The CDR3 contains 16 residues. The CDR3 reads CASSYSGTRHTDTQYF. The CDR3 DNA reads TGTGCCAGCAGTTACTCCGGGACTAGACACACAGATACGCAGTATTTT.

In its sample, this clone was seen many times. The same CDR3 also results from other DNA sequences found in this sample. The rearrangement links TRBV18 to TRBJ1-1; 7 bases align to TRBD1. The CDR3 runs to 13 residues. Germline CDR1 KGHSH, CDR2 LQKENI. V lost 5 bases to trimming and J lost 1 base; unmatched junction nucleotides: 1. The CDR3, as DNA: TGTGCCAGCTCAGGACAGGCGAACACTGAAGCTTTCTTT. It yields the protein CASSGQANTEAFF.

The chain carries TRBV10-1 and TRBJ1-1, with D possibly being TRBD1 (6 bases). Trimming took off 6 bases at V and 1 base at J, with 9 bases between the two ends. Germline loops: CDR1 WNHNN, CDR2 SYGVQD (reference sequence). This CDR3 contains 13 residues. The CDR3 sequence: CASRADRNTEAFF. CDR3 coding DNA: TGCGCCAGCAGGGCGGACAGGAACACTGAAGCTTTCTTT.

This rearrangement joins TRBV28 to TRBJ2-7; the D is unclear. CDR1 is MDHEN, CDR2 SYDVKM, per germline. CDR3 length: 13 amino acids. The V and J ends lost 6 bases and 5 bases respectively, with 14 bases between them. The CDR3 coding sequence is TGTGCCAGCAGCATCAAGCCCCGGGACGAGCAGTACTTC. Its translation is CASSIKPRDEQYF. Full variable domain (rest looked up from reference TRBV28 and TRBJ2-7): DVKVTQSSRYLVKRTGEKVFLECVQDMDHENMFWYRQDPGLGLRLIYFSYDVKMKEKGDIPEGYSVSREKKERFSLILESASTNQTSMYLCASSIKPRDEQYFGPGTRLTVT.

This clone came up a few times. The J gene is TRBJ2-5, the V gene TRBV5-6, with D perhaps TRBD2 (6 bases). Trimming stripped 0 bases from V and 2 bases from J, with 11 bases between. This CDR3 is 15 amino acids long. Germline V gene sequence: CDR1 SGHDT, CDR2 YYEEEE. CDR3 in DNA: TGTGCCAGCAGCTTGGGCGGGGCGGTTCAAGAGACCCAGTACTTC. Its translation: CASSLGGAVQETQYF.

The V call is TRBV6-1, the J call TRBJ1-5, with a possible D match to TRBD1 (5 bases). The CDR3 contains 19 residues. Per germline, CDR1 MNHNS and CDR2 SASEGT. The germline V and J ends were trimmed by 2 bases and 1 base, with 21 bases remaining between them. This chain's CDR3 is CASSERQQVGWMSNQPQHF. The CDR3 DNA reads TGTGCCAGCAGTGAACGTCAACAGGTCGGTTGGATGAGCAATCAGCCCCAGCATTTT.

This clone was recorded once. The CDR3 DNA is TGTGCCAGCAGTTCTGGGGGGGCCTACACCGGGGAGCTGTTTTTT. It translates to CASSSGGAYTGELFF. V is TRBV27 and J is TRBJ2-2, with a possible D match to TRBD2 (7 bases). CDR3 length: 15 residues. Germline CDR1 is MNHEY and CDR2 is SMNVEV (reference sequence). The V end lost 4 bases, the J end lost 3 bases, and 12 bases lay between the germline ends.

The gene calls are TRBV5-1 and TRBJ1-2, with D perhaps TRBD1 (6 bases). The CDR3 is made up of 13 amino acids. Trimming cost V 3 bases and J 5 bases, with 11 bases left between them. CDR1 and CDR2 (germline): SGHRS, YFSETQ. The CDR3 region has the DNA TGCGCCAGCAGCTCAGGACAGTTATATGGCTACACCTTC. Residues: CASSSGQLYGYTF.

The chain has TRBV19 and TRBJ1-3; D remains ambiguous. The CDR3 spans 16 residues. Trimming shortened V by 3 bases and J by 0 bases, and 12 bases separated the two germline ends. Per germline, CDR1 LNHDA and CDR2 SQIVND (reference sequence). The CDR3 coding sequence is TGTGCCAGTAGTATGCCCGGGCTTGCCTCTGGAAACACCATATATTTT. Amino acid sequence: CASSMPGLASGNTIYF.

The J gene is TRBJ2-1, the V gene TRBV30; tentatively, D is TRBD1 (5 bases). This CDR3 is 13 amino acids long. Germline-derived CDR1 and CDR2 are GTSNPN and SVGIG (reference sequence). The V end lost 7 bases, the J end lost 9 bases, and 19 bases lay between the germline ends. This CDR3 is CAFTLGAGPEQFF. The CDR3 DNA reads as TGTGCCTTCACCCTTGGGGCAGGACCTGAGCAGTTCTTC.

This chain uses TRBV18 with TRBJ1-1; 7 bases are a match to TRBD1. The CDR3 totals 16 residues. Trimming took 2 bases from V and 4 from J; bases not matched to a gene: 10. Germline V gene data show CDR1 as KGHSH and CDR2 as LQKENI. The CDR3 region has the DNA TGTGCCAGCTCACCAGAAACGACAGGGCCGGGCACTGAAGCTTTCTTT. Its protein is CASSPETTGPGTEAFF.

The gene calls are TRBV6-6 and TRBJ2-3; 7 bases line up with TRBD2. Germline trimming cut 3 bases from V and 6 bases from J; bases unmatched to any gene: 12. The length of the CDR3 is 16 residues. From germline, CDR1 is MNHNY and CDR2 SVGAGI (reference sequence). The CDR3 loop is CASSYSGTKSSDTQYF. As DNA, the CDR3 is TGTGCCAGCAGTTATTCCGGGACTAAGTCATCTGATACGCAGTATTTT.

The CDR3 loop reads CASSSQTGTYNEQFF. CDR3 DNA: TGCGCCAGCAGCTCACAGACAGGGACCTACAATGAGCAGTTCTTC. The genes are TRBV5-1 and TRBJ2-1; 7 positions match TRBD1. The CDR3 is 15 amino acids. CDR1 and CDR2 from the germline V gene are SGHRS and YFSETQ. With V trimmed by 3 bases and J by 2 bases, 5 bases remained unmatched.

The chain couples TRBV2 to TRBJ1-5, with D hard to call. This CDR3 comprises 14 residues. V was shortened by 1 base and J by 5 bases, with 9 bases between the two germline ends. Germline CDR1 is SNHLY and CDR2 is FYNNEI. The CDR3 spells CASSEEHRYQPQHF. The CDR3 DNA is TGTGCCAGCAGTGAAGAGCACCGCTATCAGCCCCAGCATTTT.

This sequence joins TRBV28 and TRBJ2-3; D not resolved. CDR3 size: 14 residues. Per the germline V gene, CDR1 is MDHEN and CDR2 is SYDVKM. V was trimmed by 5 bases and J by 1 base, leaving 10 bases between them. In nucleotides, the CDR3 is TGTGCCAGCAGTCACTTTCAGGGCACAGATACGCAGTATTTT. Protein product: CASSHFQGTDTQYF.

V and J are TRBV30 and TRBJ1-5, with D maybe TRBD1 (5 bases). CDR3 length: 14 amino acids. Germline values: CDR1 GTSNPN, CDR2 SVGIG (reference sequence). V lost 1 base to trimming and J lost 4 bases, with 11 bases between them. The CDR3: CAWSGGLGNQPQHF. In DNA form, the CDR3 reads TGTGCCTGGAGTGGGGGCTTGGGGAATCAGCCCCAGCATTTT.

This clone was recorded only once. The chain employs TRBV3-1 (or the pseudogene TRBV3-2) and TRBJ2-5; the D gene is possibly TRBD2 (5 bases). The germline V gene has CDR1 LGHDT and CDR2 YNNKEL (reference sequence). The CDR3 has 15 amino acids. V was trimmed by 2 bases and J by 11 bases, leaving 21 bases between them. The CDR3 DNA reads TGTGCCAGCAGCCAACGGGGTTCCGTGTCCAATACTCAGTACTTC. It is translated as CASSQRGSVSNTQYF.

V usage is TRBV10-3 and J usage is TRBJ2-1, with 11 bases that match TRBD2. The CDR3 runs 15 residues. Germline CDR1 and CDR2: ENHRY and SYGVKD. With 2 bases clipped from V and 9 bases from J, the junction kept 6 bases outside the gene matches. CDR3 residues: CAISESSGGATEQFF. DNA of the CDR3: TGTGCCATCAGTGAGAGTAGCGGGGGGGCTACTGAGCAGTTCTTC.

This chain uses TRBV19 with TRBJ2-2; possibly TRBD1 for D (6 bases). The CDR3 sequence is 14 residues long. Germline V gives CDR1 LNHDA, CDR2 SQIVND (reference sequence). The V and J ends lost 5 bases and 5 bases respectively, with 12 bases between them. The CDR3 here is CASSSGALTGELFF. CDR3 in DNA: TGTGCCAGTAGTTCAGGGGCGCTTACCGGGGAGCTGTTTTTT.

J is TRBJ1-6 and V is TRBV2; D may be TRBD1 (5 bases). Between the trimmed V and J ends, which lost 5 bases and 5 bases, there was a span of 16 bases. The CDR3 consists of 16 residues. CDR1 is SNHLY, CDR2 FYNNEI, per germline. CDR3 sequence: CASSSQGPNNNSPLHF. The CDR3 nucleotides are TGTGCCAGCAGTTCCCAGGGTCCCAACAATAATTCACCCCTCCACTTT.

This clone was detected only once. The same CDR3 arises from other DNA sequences in this sample as well. The rearrangement uses TRBV12-3 or TRBV12-4 and TRBJ1-1; TRBD1 might be the D (5 bases). The germline V and J ends were trimmed by 3 bases and 4 bases, with 9 bases remaining between them. The CDR3 sequence is 13 residues long. The CDR3 reads CASSFGRGTEAFF. CDR3 DNA: TGTGCCAGCAGTTTTGGTAGGGGCACTGAAGCTTTCTTT.

The chain is built from TRBV6-5 and TRBJ1-3; D is unclear. Germline loops: CDR1 MNHEY, CDR2 SVGAGI. The CDR3 length is 13 residues. Trimming cost V 2 bases and J 4 bases, with 6 bases left between them. DNA for the CDR3: TGTGCCAGCAGTTACGGGGAGGGAAACACCATATATTTT. Residues: CASSYGEGNTIYF.

V gene TRBV27 combines with J gene TRBJ1-1; 9 nucleotides match TRBD1. Germline V lookup: CDR1 MNHEY, CDR2 SMNVEV (reference sequence). V gave up 4 bases and J gave up 6 bases; unmatched junction bases: 12. The CDR3 loop spans 16 amino acids. CDR3 coding DNA: TGTGCCAGCAGTTCAAGAAGAGCCGGGACAGGGCCTGAAGCTTTCTTT. It codes for CASSSRRAGTGPEAFF.

The V call is TRBV6-1, the J call TRBJ2-2, with 11 bases lining up with TRBD2. Unmatched junction bases numbered 9, after V lost 2 bases and J lost 1 base. The length of the CDR3 is 19 residues. From germline, CDR1 is MNHNS and CDR2 SASEGT. The CDR3 protein is CASSELVSSGGQNTGELFF. DNA for the CDR3: TGTGCCAGCAGTGAACTGGTGTCTAGCGGGGGGCAGAACACCGGGGAGCTGTTTTTT.

This clone was recorded once. The chain recombines TRBV7-6 with TRBJ2-1; the D is unclear. The germline gives CDR1 SGHVS, CDR2 FNYEAQ. The CDR3 is 15 residues long. Trimming stripped 1 base from V and 8 bases from J, with 15 bases between. In DNA, the CDR3 is TGTGCCAGCAGCTTAGGCCCCGGTCAGGCCCATGAGCAGTTCTTC. Its protein is CASSLGPGQAHEQFF. The entire variable domain, with the rest obtained from reference TRBV7-6 and TRBJ2-1, is as follows: GAGVSQSPRYKVTKRGQDVALRCDPISGHVSLYWYRQALGQGPEFLTYFNYEAQQDKSGLPNDRFSAERPEGSISTLTIQRTEQRDSAMYRCASSLGPGQAHEQFFGPGTRLTVL.

The V gene is TRBV6-5, the J gene TRBJ1-1; D not certain. CDR1 is MNHEY, CDR2 SVGAGI, per germline. The V gene lost 6 bases and the J gene lost 1 base, with 12 bases spanning the gap. There are 14 residues in the CDR3. CDR3 sequence reads: CASRTLDGNTEAFF. The CDR3 bases are TGTGCCAGCAGGACCCTCGACGGGAACACTGAAGCTTTCTTT.

The chain uses TRBV28 and TRBJ2-1; the match to TRBD2 covers 8 bases. CDR3 size: 16 residues. The germline V gene has CDR1 MDHEN and CDR2 SYDVKM. J lost 5 bases, V lost 4 bases, and 10 bases had no gene match. The chain's CDR3 is CASSSFGSGVDNEQFF. The CDR3 bases are TGTGCCAGCAGTTCTTTTGGTAGCGGGGTTGACAATGAGCAGTTCTTC.